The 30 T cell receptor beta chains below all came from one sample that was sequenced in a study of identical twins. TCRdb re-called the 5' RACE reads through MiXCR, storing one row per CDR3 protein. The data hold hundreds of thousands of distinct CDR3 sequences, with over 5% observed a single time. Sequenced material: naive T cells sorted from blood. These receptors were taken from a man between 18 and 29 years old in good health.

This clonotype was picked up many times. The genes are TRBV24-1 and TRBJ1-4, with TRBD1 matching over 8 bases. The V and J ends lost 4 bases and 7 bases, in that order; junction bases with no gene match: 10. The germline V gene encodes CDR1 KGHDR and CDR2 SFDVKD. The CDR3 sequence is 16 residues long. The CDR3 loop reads CATSDPRTGSGEKLFF. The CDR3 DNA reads TGTGCCACCAGTGACCCGCGGACAGGGTCGGGTGAAAAACTGTTTTTT.

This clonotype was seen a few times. The CDR3 nucleotides are TGTGCCAGCAGAACCTTGGGATGGGACGCCAAAAACATTCAGTACTTC. This encodes CASRTLGWDAKNIQYF. The chain joins TRBV6-2 or TRBV6-3 to TRBJ2-4; either TRBD1 or TRBD2 may fit D (5 bases each). V lost 6 bases and J 1 base, leaving 16 bases between the germline ends. Germline V gene lookup returns CDR1 MNHEY and CDR2 SVGEGT. The CDR3 has 16 amino acids.

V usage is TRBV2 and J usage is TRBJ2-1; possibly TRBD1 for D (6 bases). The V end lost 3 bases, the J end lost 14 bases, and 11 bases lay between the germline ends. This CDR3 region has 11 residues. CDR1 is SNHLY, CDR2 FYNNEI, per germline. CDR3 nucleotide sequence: TGTGCCAGCAGTGAGGGAACAGGGAAGTTCTTC. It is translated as CASSEGTGKFF.

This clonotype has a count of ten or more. The CDR3 DNA reads as TGTGCCATCAGTGGGGGTCCAATGGAGACCCAGTACTTC. This codes for CAISGGPMETQYF. The genes are TRBV10-3 and TRBJ2-5; D remains ambiguous. The CDR3 has 13 residues. The V end was cut by 4 bases, the J end by 5 bases, with 11 bases between. CDR1 ENHRY and CDR2 SYGVKD come from the germline V gene.

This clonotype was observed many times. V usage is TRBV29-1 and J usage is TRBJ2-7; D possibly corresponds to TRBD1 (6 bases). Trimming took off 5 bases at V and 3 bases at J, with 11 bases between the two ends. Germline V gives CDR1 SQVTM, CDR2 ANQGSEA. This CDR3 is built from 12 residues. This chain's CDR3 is CSVKDSFYEQYF. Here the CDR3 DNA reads TGCAGCGTTAAGGACAGTTTCTACGAGCAGTACTTC.

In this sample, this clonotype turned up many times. CDR3: CASSSFEGDGYTF. The CDR3 DNA reads TGCGCCAGCAGCTCGTTCGAGGGAGATGGCTACACCTTC. The chain links TRBV5-1 to TRBJ1-2; D is ambiguous. This CDR3 is built from 13 residues. Trimming removed 3 bases from V and 6 bases from J, with 12 bases in between. Germline lookup yields CDR1 SGHRS and CDR2 YFSETQ.

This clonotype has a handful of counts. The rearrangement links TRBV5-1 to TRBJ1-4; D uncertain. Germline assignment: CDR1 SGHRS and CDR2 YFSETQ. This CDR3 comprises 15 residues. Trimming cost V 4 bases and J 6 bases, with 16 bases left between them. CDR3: CASSPSSWTDEKLFF. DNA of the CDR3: TGCGCCAGCAGCCCTTCATCCTGGACGGATGAAAAACTGTTTTTT.

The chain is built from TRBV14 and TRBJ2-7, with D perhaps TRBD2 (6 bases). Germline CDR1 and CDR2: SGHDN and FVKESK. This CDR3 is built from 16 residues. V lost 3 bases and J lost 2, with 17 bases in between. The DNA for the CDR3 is TGTGCCAGCAGCCAGACACCGGGACTCCTTGCCTACGAGCAGTACTTC. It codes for CASSQTPGLLAYEQYF.

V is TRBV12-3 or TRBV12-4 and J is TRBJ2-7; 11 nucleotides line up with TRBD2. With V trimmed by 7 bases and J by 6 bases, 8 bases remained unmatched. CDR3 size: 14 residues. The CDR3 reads CASTLGLAVFEQYF. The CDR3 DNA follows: TGTGCCAGCACCTTGGGACTAGCGGTCTTCGAGCAGTACTTC.

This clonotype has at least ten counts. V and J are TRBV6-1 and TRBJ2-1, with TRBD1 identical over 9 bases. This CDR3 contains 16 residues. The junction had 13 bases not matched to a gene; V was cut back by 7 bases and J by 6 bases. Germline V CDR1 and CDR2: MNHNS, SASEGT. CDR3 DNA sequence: TGTGCCAGCACCAAACACGGGACAGGGTTCCGCAATGAGCAGTTCTTC. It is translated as CASTKHGTGFRNEQFF.

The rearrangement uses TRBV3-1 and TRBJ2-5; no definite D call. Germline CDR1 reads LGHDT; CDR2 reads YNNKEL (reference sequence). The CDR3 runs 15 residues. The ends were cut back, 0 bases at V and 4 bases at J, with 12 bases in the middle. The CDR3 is CASSQDPTVRETQYF. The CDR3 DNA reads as TGTGCCAGCAGCCAAGATCCCACGGTCCGAGAGACCCAGTACTTC.

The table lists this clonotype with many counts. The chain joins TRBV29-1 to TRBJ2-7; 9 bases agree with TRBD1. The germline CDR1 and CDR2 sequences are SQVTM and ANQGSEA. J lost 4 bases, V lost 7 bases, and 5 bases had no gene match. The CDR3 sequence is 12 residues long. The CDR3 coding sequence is TGCAGCGCGGGGACAGGGCGGTACGAGCAGTACTTC. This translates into CSAGTGRYEQYF.

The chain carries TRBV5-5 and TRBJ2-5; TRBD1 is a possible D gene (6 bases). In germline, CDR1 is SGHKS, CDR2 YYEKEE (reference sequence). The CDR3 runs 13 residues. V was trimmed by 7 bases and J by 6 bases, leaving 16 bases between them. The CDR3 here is CASLQGLGKTQYF. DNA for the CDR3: TGTGCCAGCCTCCAGGGGCTGGGAAAGACCCAGTACTTC.

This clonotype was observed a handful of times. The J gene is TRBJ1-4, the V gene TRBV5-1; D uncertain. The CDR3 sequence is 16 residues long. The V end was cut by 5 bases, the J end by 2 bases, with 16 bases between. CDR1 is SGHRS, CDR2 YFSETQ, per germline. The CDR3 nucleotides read TGCGCCAGCAGACCGGCTGCCCCGGAGACTAATGAAAAACTGTTTTTT. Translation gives CASRPAAPETNEKLFF.

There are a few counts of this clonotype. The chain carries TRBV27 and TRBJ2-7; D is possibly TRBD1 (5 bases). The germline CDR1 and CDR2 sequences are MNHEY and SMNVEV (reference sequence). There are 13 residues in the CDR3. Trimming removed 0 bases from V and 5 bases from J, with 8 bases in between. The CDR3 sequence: CASSLSKGNEQYV. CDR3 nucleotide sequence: TGTGCCAGCAGTTTATCGAAGGGGAACGAGCAGTACGTC.

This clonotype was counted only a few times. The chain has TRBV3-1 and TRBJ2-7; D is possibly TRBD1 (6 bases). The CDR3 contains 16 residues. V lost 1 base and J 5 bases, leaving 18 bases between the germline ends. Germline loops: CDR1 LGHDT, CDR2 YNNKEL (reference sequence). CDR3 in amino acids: CASSQVQTGRGHEQYF. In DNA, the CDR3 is TGTGCCAGCAGCCAAGTCCAAACAGGGAGAGGCCACGAGCAGTACTTC.

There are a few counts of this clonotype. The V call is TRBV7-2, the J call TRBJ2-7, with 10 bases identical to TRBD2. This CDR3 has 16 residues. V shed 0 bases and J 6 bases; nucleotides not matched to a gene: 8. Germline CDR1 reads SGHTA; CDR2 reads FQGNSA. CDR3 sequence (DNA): TGTGCCAGCAGCTTAGCGCTGACTAGCGGGCGCGGCGAGCAGTACTTC. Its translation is CASSLALTSGRGEQYF.

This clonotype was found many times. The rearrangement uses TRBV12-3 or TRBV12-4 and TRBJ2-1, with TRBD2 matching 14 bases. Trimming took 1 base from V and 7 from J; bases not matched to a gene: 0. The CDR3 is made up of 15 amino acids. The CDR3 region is CASSLGTSGRNEQFF. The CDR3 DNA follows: TGTGCCAGCAGTTTAGGGACTAGCGGGAGGAATGAGCAGTTCTTC.

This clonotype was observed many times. The CDR3 nucleotides are TGTGCCAGCAGCTCAATAGCGGGAGGGCCTTCGCAGTTCTTC. Its translation is CASSSIAGGPSQFF. This sequence joins TRBV11-2 and TRBJ2-1; TRBD2 matches at 11 bases. After removal of 4 bases from V and 12 bases from J, the junction contained 8 bases not matched to a gene. This CDR3 region has 14 residues. Germline assignment: CDR1 SGHAT and CDR2 FQNNGV. The full variable domain, its missing parts supplied by reference TRBV11-2 and TRBJ2-1, is EAGVAQSPRYKIIEKRQSVAFWCNPISGHATLYWYQQILGQGPKLLIQFQNNGVVDDSQLPKDRFSAERLKGVDSTLKIQPAKLEDSAVYLCASSSIAGGPSQFFGPGTRLTVL.

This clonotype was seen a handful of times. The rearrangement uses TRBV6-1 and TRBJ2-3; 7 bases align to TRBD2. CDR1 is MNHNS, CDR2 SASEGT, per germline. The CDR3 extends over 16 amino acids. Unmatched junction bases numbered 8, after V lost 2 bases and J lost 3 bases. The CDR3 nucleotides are TGTGCCAGCAGTGAAAGTACCGGACTAGGGACAGATACGCAGTATTTT. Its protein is CASSESTGLGTDTQYF.

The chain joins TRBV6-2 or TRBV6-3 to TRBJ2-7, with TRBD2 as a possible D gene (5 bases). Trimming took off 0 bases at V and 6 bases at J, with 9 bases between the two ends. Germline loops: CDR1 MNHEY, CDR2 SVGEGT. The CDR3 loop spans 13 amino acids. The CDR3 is CASSYSMGSEQYF. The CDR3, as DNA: TGTGCCAGCAGTTACTCGATGGGGAGCGAGCAGTACTTC.

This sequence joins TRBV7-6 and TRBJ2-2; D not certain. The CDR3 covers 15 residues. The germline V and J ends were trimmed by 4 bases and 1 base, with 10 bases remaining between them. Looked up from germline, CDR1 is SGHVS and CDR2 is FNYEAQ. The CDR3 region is CASSSPEMNTGELFF. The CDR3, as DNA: TGTGCCAGCAGCTCCCCGGAGATGAACACCGGGGAGCTGTTTTTT.

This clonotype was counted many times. CDR3 residues: CSVEGRNSGANVLTF. CDR3 nucleotides: TGCAGCGTTGAGGGACGGAACTCTGGGGCCAACGTCCTGACTTTC. The rearrangement joins TRBV29-1 to TRBJ2-6, with D possibly being TRBD1 or TRBD2 (5 bases each). The CDR3 extends over 15 amino acids. The germline V gene encodes CDR1 SQVTM and CDR2 ANQGSEA. Trimming cost V 3 bases and J 0 bases, with 9 bases left between them. The variable domain in full, with the rest retrieved from reference TRBV29-1 and TRBJ2-6, is SAVISQKPSRDICQRGTSLTIQCQVDSQVTMMFWYRQQPGQSLTLIATANQGSEATYESGFVIDKFPISRPNLTFSTLTVSNMSPEDSSIYLCSVEGRNSGANVLTFGAGSRLTVL.

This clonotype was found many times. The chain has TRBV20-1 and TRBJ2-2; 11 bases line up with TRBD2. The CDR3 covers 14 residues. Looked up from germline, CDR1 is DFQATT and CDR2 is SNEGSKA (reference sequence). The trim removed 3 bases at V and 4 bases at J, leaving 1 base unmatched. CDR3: CSARLAGGTGELFF. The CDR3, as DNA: TGCAGTGCTAGGCTAGCGGGAGGCACCGGGGAGCTGTTTTTT.

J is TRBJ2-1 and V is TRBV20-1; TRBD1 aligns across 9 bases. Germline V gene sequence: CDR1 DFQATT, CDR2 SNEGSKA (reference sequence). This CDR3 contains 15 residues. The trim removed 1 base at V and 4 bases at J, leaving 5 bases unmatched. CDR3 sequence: CSARGDRDPYNEQFF. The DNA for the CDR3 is TGCAGTGCTAGAGGGGACAGGGACCCTTACAATGAGCAGTTCTTC.

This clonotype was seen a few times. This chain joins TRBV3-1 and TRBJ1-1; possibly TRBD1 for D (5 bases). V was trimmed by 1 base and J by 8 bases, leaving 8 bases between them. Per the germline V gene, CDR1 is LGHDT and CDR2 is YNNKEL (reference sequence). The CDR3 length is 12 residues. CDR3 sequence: CASSQGQNEAFF. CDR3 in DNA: TGTGCCAGCAGCCAAGGACAGAACGAAGCTTTCTTT.

The CDR3 loop is CASSLRTSGVSYNEQFF. CDR3 nucleotide sequence: TGTGCCAGCAGCCTTCGGACTAGCGGGGTCTCCTACAATGAGCAGTTCTTC. J is TRBJ2-1 and V is TRBV11-1; 12 bases agree with TRBD2. V gave up 5 bases and J gave up 0 bases; unmatched junction bases: 5. Germline V gene lookup returns CDR1 SGHAT and CDR2 FQDESV (reference sequence). The length of the CDR3 is 17 residues.

As DNA, the CDR3 is TGTGCCAGCAGCTCCAGGGTGGGCTCCTACAATGAGCAGTTCTTC. Protein sequence: CASSSRVGSYNEQFF. V gene TRBV7-9 combines with J gene TRBJ2-1; maybe TRBD1 (5 bases). Trimming took 4 bases from V and 0 from J, leaving 10 bases between them. The CDR3 is 15 amino acids. Germline CDR1 SEHNR, CDR2 FQNEAQ (reference sequence).

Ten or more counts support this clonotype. CDR3 in DNA: TGTGCCAGCAGCTTGGGGGCGTTAAAGACTGAAGCTTTCTTT. Translating it yields CASSLGALKTEAFF. V and J are TRBV5-5 and TRBJ1-1; D is ambiguous. The CDR3 loop spans 14 amino acids. Trimming took 0 bases from V and 5 from J, leaving 11 bases between them. Germline lookup yields CDR1 SGHKS and CDR2 YYEKEE (reference sequence).

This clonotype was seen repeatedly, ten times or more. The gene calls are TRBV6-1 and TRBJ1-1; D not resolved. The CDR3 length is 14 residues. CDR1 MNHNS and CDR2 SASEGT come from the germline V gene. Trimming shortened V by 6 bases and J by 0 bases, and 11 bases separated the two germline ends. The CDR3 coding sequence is TGTGCCAGCAGGGCGGGTTTATTGAACACTGAAGCTTTCTTT. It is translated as CASRAGLLNTEAFF.